Below are 22 T cell receptor beta chains sequenced from a single sample in a study of Ad26.COV2.S vaccination and SARS-CoV-2 variants. Indicated treatment: roughly 18 received Ad26.COV2.S at low or high dose, single or two shots; five or six received placebo; per-sample allocation not given. Vaccine and placebo recipients were sampled on day 63 after the first injection. Repertoires were generated with immunoSEQ multiplex PCR, while TCRdb's copy carries only in-frame clones and drops some. In the table there are some 480,000 clones, 87% of which are singletons. The sequencing here drew on peripheral blood, taken in a trial of Ad26.COV2.S vaccine versus placebo. Receptors were obtained from a person between 18 and 65 years old who received the Ad26.COV2.S COVID-19 vaccine or a placebo.

The V gene is TRBV7-2, the J gene TRBJ1-3; 8 bases are shared with TRBD1. Losses at the gene ends were 1 base for V and 0 bases for J; bases not matched to a gene: 5. Germline V gene lookup returns CDR1 SGHTA and CDR2 FQGNSA. There are 17 residues in the CDR3. The CDR3 DNA sequence: TGTGCCAGCAGCTTAGGAGGGACAGGCTCCTCTGGAAACACCATATATTTT. It encodes CASSLGGTGSSGNTIYF.

V gene TRBV4-3 combines with J gene TRBJ2-2; 10 nucleotides agree with TRBD2. The germline V gene has CDR1 LGHNA and CDR2 YSLEER. The CDR3 covers 19 residues. V lost 0 bases to trimming and J lost 0 bases; unmatched junction nucleotides: 7. CDR3 bases: TGCGCCAGCAGCCAAGATTGGCTAGCGGGAGCTGCGAACACCGGGGAGCTGTTTTTT. Translation gives CASSQDWLAGAANTGELFF.

The CDR3 region has the DNA TGTGCCAGCAGCCCTAAGGCTATGGGAGGCTACACCTTC. This gives the protein CASSPKAMGGYTF. V usage is TRBV7-9 and J usage is TRBJ1-2, with D unclear. CDR3 length equals 13 residues. Looked up from germline, CDR1 is SEHNR and CDR2 is FQNEAQ (reference sequence). The V gene lost 5 bases and the J gene lost 8 bases, with 15 bases spanning the gap.

This clone was seen a few times. The chain employs TRBV7-2 and TRBJ2-7, with TRBD2 identical over 13 bases. The CDR3 extends over 16 amino acids. V shed 1 base, J shed 2 bases, and the junction held 2 bases outside the gene matches. The germline CDR1 and CDR2 sequences are SGHTA and FQGNSA. CDR3: CASSLEGTSGTYEQYF. The CDR3 DNA sequence: TGTGCCAGCAGCTTAGAGGGGACTAGCGGGACCTACGAGCAGTACTTC.

The chain uses TRBV28 and TRBJ1-4; D possibly corresponds to TRBD1 (5 bases). The CDR3 runs 13 residues. V lost 3 bases to trimming and J lost 6 bases, with 8 bases between them. From germline, CDR1 is MDHEN and CDR2 SYDVKM. The CDR3, as DNA: TGTGCCAGCAGTTTTGGGGGGGATGAAAAACTGTTTTTT. Its protein is CASSFGGDEKLFF.

In nucleotides, the CDR3 is TGTGCCAGCAGTGTAGGCGGGTGGGGCACTGAAGCTTTCTTT. It encodes CASSVGGWGTEAFF. The V gene is TRBV25-1, the J gene TRBJ1-1, with unresolved D. Germline loops: CDR1 MGHDK, CDR2 SYGVNS. V lost 4 bases to trimming and J lost 4 bases, with 13 bases between them. The CDR3 spans 14 residues.

This sequence joins TRBV7-2 and TRBJ1-1, with D possibly matching TRBD1 (6 bases). Trimming removed 5 bases from V and 4 bases from J, with 17 bases in between. Germline V gene data show CDR1 as SGHTA and CDR2 as FQGNSA. The CDR3 runs 15 residues. The CDR3 region is CASSPSRARGTEAFF. The CDR3 DNA reads TGTGCCAGCAGCCCTAGCCGAGCCAGGGGCACTGAAGCTTTCTTT. Filled out from reference TRBV7-2 and TRBJ1-1, the complete variable domain reads GAGVSQSPSNKVTEKGKDVELRCDPISGHTALYWYRQSLGQGLEFLIYFQGNSAPDKSGLPSDRFSAERTGGSVSTLTIQRTQQEDSAVYLCASSPSRARGTEAFFGQGTRLTVV.

V gene TRBV28 combines with J gene TRBJ1-4; D possibly corresponds to TRBD1 (5 bases). Germline CDR1 reads MDHEN; CDR2 reads SYDVKM. The ends were cut back, 4 bases at V and 0 bases at J, with 12 bases in the middle. The CDR3 is 16 residues long. This CDR3 is CASSSVGTTTNEKLFF. CDR3 nucleotides: TGTGCCAGCAGTTCAGTAGGGACTACAACTAATGAAAAACTGTTTTTT.

The J gene is TRBJ2-1, the V gene TRBV6-6; 10 bases are shared with TRBD1. Germline V gene sequence: CDR1 MNHNY, CDR2 SVGAGI (reference sequence). The CDR3 has 15 amino acids. V lost 6 bases to trimming and J lost 4 bases; unmatched junction nucleotides: 6. The CDR3, as DNA: TGTGCCAGCAGGTCGGACAGGGGGATTTACAATGAGCAGTTCTTC. Translating it yields CASRSDRGIYNEQFF.

This rearrangement joins TRBV5-5 to TRBJ1-5; no reliable D call. V was shortened by 2 bases and J by 11 bases, with 23 bases between the two germline ends. Germline V gives CDR1 SGHKS, CDR2 YYEKEE (reference sequence). There are 16 residues in the CDR3. CDR3 residues: CASSFESGFDHLSQHF. The CDR3 DNA reads TGTGCCAGCAGCTTTGAGTCAGGTTTCGATCATTTGTCCCAGCATTTT.

In its sample, this clone was seen once. V usage is TRBV12-3 or TRBV12-4 and J usage is TRBJ2-1; 7 positions agree with TRBD1. Trimming removed 6 bases from V and 6 bases from J; junction bases left unmatched: 5. CDR3 size: 13 residues. The CDR3 is CASRPDRVNEQFF. The CDR3 coding sequence is TGTGCCAGCAGGCCTGACAGGGTCAATGAGCAGTTCTTC.

The V call is TRBV6-2 or TRBV6-3, the J call TRBJ1-1; a weak D match, TRBD1 (5 bases). Trimming shortened V by 6 bases and J by 2 bases, and 13 bases separated the two germline ends. The germline CDR1 and CDR2 sequences are MNHEY and SVGEGT. The CDR3 extends over 14 amino acids. The CDR3 region is CASSSIGGNTEAFF. The CDR3 DNA follows: TGTGCCAGCAGCTCTATTGGGGGTAACACTGAAGCTTTCTTT.

This chain links TRBV6-2 or TRBV6-3 with TRBJ1-3; D call uncertain. CDR1 MNHEY and CDR2 SVGEGT come from the germline V gene. The CDR3 contains 13 residues. The V and J ends lost 0 bases and 7 bases respectively, with 7 bases between them. CDR3 amino acids: CASSYSTGNTIYF. In DNA form, the CDR3 reads TGTGCCAGCAGTTACTCGACCGGCAACACCATATATTTT.

This clone appeared a few times. V gene TRBV5-1 combines with J gene TRBJ1-3; no clear D gene. The CDR3 contains 14 residues. Trimming took 4 bases from V and 3 from J, leaving 11 bases between them. From germline, CDR1 is SGHRS and CDR2 YFSETQ. Here the CDR3 DNA reads TGCGCCAGCAGCCCATTGGGATTTGGAAACACCATATATTTT. It specifies CASSPLGFGNTIYF.

The rearrangement links TRBV7-8 to TRBJ2-5, with D possibly TRBD2 on 5 matching bases. Germline CDR1 SGHVS, CDR2 FQNEAQ. V shed 3 bases and J shed 5 bases, with 13 bases lying between them. This CDR3 region has 14 residues. The CDR3 loop reads CASSFQRRGETQYF. CDR3 sequence (DNA): TGTGCCAGCAGCTTCCAGCGGAGAGGGGAGACCCAGTACTTC. Using reference TRBV7-8 and TRBJ2-5 for the parts outside the CDR3, the full variable domain is GAGVSQSPRYKVAKRGQDVALRCDPISGHVSLFWYQQALGQGPEFLTYFQNEAQLDKSGLPSDRFFAERPEGSVSTLKIQRTQQEDSAVYLCASSFQRRGETQYFGPGTRLLVL.

The J gene is TRBJ1-5, the V gene TRBV27; no firm D call. Germline CDR1 and CDR2: MNHEY and SMNVEV (reference sequence). The V gene lost 5 bases and the J gene lost 0 bases, with 8 bases spanning the gap. The CDR3 consists of 14 residues. The CDR3 sequence: CASSEKNSNQPQHF. The CDR3 nucleotides are TGTGCCAGCAGTGAGAAAAATAGCAATCAGCCCCAGCATTTT.

This chain joins TRBV29-1 and TRBJ1-2; D unclear. V was shortened by 3 bases and J by 7 bases, with 12 bases between the two germline ends. The germline gives CDR1 SQVTM, CDR2 ANQGSEA. The length of the CDR3 is 12 residues. In nucleotides, the CDR3 is TGCAGCGTTGACCCGGGAATGAGTGGCTACACCTTC. This encodes CSVDPGMSGYTF.

The chain carries TRBV19 and TRBJ1-3, with D unclear. The CDR3 consists of 14 residues. Germline CDR1 LNHDA, CDR2 SQIVND (reference sequence). The germline V and J ends were trimmed by 5 bases and 4 bases, with 12 bases remaining between them. CDR3 sequence (DNA): TGTGCCAGTAGTCCCCAGTGGACGGGAAACACCATATATTTT. Protein sequence: CASSPQWTGNTIYF.

The CDR3: CASSHRGSPLHF. DNA for the CDR3: TGTGCCAGCAGCCACCGGGGGTCACCCCTCCACTTT. This rearrangement joins TRBV3-1 (or the pseudogene TRBV3-2) to TRBJ1-6, with a weak D call TRBD1 (5 bases). The germline V gene encodes CDR1 LGHDT and CDR2 YNNKEL (reference sequence). The CDR3 length is 12 residues. Trimming pared 3 bases from V and 10 bases from J, leaving 7 bases between.

This chain connects TRBV27 to TRBJ1-5; D is perhaps TRBD1 (5 bases). Germline V gene lookup returns CDR1 MNHEY and CDR2 SMNVEV (reference sequence). V lost 2 bases and J 11 bases, leaving 13 bases between the germline ends. CDR3 size: 13 residues. The chain's CDR3 is CASSLRGRGSQHF. The CDR3 DNA sequence: TGTGCCAGCAGTTTACGGGGCCGGGGGTCCCAGCATTTT.

The chain couples TRBV11-3 to TRBJ1-1, with D perhaps matching TRBD1 (5 bases). This CDR3 is built from 15 residues. The V gene's germline CDR1 is SGHNT and CDR2 YENEEA. Trimming stripped 0 bases from V and 1 base from J, with 9 bases between. CDR3 coding DNA: TGTGCCAGCAGCTTAGATCCAGGGCCGAACACTGAAGCTTTCTTT. This encodes CASSLDPGPNTEAFF.

The rearrangement links TRBV19 to TRBJ2-2; the match to TRBD1 covers 7 bases. The V and J ends lost 5 bases and 7 bases, in that order; junction bases with no gene match: 13. The CDR3 has 16 amino acids. The germline V gene encodes CDR1 LNHDA and CDR2 SQIVND (reference sequence). The CDR3 bases are TGTGCCAGTAGTCTTGGCAGGGGGAACCTAAACGGGGAGCTGTTTTTT. This encodes CASSLGRGNLNGELFF.